This record covers a single TCR beta chain. The repertoire was sequenced with immunoSEQ multiplex PCR; TCRdb's copy has only in-frame clones and lacks some. The sample holds tens of thousands of clones; roughly 94% are singletons and the top ten take about 1.7%. The data derive from a study of T cell changes during pregnancy in multiple sclerosis. The germline V and J ends were trimmed by 0 bases and 6 bases, with 9 bases remaining between them. The CDR3 consists of 13 residues. CDR1 and CDR2 (germline): LGHNA, YSLEER. This receptor was taken from a female donor with multiple sclerosis, enrolled in a pregnancy study. J is TRBJ2-7 and V is TRBV4-3; possible D gene TRBD2, 6 bases. This sample comprised peripheral blood, obtained in the third trimester of pregnancy. The DNA of the CDR3 is TGCGCCAGCAGCCAAGAATACGGGAGCGAGCAGTACTTC. Encoded protein: CASSQEYGSEQYF.